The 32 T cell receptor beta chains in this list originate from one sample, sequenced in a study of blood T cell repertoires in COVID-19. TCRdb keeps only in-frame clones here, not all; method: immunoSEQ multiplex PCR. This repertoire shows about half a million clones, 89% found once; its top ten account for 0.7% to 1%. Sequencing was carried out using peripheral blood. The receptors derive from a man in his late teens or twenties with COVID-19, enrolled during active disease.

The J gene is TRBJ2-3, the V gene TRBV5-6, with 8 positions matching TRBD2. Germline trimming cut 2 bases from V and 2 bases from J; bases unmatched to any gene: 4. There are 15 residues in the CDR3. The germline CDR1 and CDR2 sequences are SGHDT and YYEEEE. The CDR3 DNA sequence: TGTGCCAGCAGCTTAGCGGGGGCCTACACAGATACGCAGTATTTT. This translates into CASSLAGAYTDTQYF.

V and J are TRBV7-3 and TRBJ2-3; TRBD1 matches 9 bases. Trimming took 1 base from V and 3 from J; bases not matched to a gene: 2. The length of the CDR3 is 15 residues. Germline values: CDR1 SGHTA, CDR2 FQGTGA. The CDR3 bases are TGTGCCAGCAGCTTAAGGGGACAGGGAACAGATACGCAGTATTTT. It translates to CASSLRGQGTDTQYF. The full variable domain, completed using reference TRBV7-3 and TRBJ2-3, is GAGVSQTPSNKVTEKGKYVELRCDPISGHTALYWYRQSLGQGPEFLIYFQGTGAADDSGLPNDRFFAVRPEGSVSTLKIQRTERGDSAVYLCASSLRGQGTDTQYFGPGTRLTVL.

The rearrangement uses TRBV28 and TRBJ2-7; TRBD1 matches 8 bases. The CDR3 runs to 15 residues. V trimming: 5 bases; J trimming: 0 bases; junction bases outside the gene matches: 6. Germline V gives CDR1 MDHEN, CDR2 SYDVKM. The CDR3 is CASSQWTGSSYEQYF. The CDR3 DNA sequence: TGTGCCAGCAGTCAATGGACAGGGAGCTCCTACGAGCAGTACTTC.

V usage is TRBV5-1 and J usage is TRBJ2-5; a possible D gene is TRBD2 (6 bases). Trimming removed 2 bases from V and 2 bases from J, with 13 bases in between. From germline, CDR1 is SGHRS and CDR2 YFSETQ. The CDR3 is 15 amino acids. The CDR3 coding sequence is TGCGCCAGCAGCTTAACTTTTGGGGGGCAAGAGACCCAGTACTTC. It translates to CASSLTFGGQETQYF.

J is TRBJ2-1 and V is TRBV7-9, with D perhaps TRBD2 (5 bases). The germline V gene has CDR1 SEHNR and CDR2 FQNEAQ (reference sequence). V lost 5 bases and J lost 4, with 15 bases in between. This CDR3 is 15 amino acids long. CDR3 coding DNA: TGTGCCAGCAGCGTAATCTCCGGGGTTTACAATGAGCAGTTCTTC. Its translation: CASSVISGVYNEQFF.

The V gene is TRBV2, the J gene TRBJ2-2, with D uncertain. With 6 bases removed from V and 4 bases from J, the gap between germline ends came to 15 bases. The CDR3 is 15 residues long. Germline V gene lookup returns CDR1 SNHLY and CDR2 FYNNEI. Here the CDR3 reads CASREAALATGELFF. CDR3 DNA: TGTGCCAGCAGAGAGGCAGCCCTGGCCACCGGGGAGCTGTTTTTT. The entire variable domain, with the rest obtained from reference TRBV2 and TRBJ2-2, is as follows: EPEVTQTPSHQVTQMGQEVILRCVPISNHLYFYWYRQILGQKVEFLVSFYNNEISEKSEIFDDQFSVERPDGSNFTLKIRSTKLEDSAMYFCASREAALATGELFFGEGSRLTVL.

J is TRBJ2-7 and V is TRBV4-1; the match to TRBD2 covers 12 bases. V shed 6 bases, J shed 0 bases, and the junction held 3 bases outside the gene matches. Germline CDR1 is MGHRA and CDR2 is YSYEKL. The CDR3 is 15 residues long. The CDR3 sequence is CASRLAGGSSYEQYF. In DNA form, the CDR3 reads TGCGCCAGCAGACTAGCGGGAGGCTCCTCCTACGAGCAGTACTTC.

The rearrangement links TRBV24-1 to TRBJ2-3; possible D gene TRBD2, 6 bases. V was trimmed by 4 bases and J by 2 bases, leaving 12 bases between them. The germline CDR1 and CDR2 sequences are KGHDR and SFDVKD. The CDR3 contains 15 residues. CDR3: CATSDSRETTDTQYF. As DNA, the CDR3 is TGTGCCACCAGTGACTCGCGGGAAACCACAGATACGCAGTATTTT.

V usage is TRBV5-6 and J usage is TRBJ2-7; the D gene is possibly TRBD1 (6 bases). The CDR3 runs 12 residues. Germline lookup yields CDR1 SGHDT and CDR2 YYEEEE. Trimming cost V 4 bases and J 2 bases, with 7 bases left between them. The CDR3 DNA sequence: TGTGCCAGCAGCCCAGGGGCCTACGAGCAGTACTTC. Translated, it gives CASSPGAYEQYF.

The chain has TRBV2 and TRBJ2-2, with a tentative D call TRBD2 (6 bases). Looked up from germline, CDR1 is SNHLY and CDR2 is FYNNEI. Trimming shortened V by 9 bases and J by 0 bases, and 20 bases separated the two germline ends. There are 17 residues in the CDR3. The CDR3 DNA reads TGTGCCAGGGAGGGCTCGGAGGGGAGAGCGAACACCGGGGAGCTGTTTTTT. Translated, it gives CAREGSEGRANTGELFF.

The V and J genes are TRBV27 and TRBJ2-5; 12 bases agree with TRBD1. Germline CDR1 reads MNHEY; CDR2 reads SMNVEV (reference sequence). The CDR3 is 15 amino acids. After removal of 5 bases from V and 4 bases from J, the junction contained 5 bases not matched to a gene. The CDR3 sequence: CASSPGQGAGETQYF. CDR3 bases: TGTGCCAGCAGTCCGGGACAGGGGGCGGGAGAGACCCAGTACTTC.

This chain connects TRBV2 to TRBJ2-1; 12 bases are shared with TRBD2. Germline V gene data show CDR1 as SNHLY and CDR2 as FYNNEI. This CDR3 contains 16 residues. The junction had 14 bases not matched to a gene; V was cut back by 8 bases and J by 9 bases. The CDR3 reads CASGVETSGSRTEQFF. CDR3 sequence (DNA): TGTGCCAGCGGGGTAGAGACTAGCGGGAGTCGTACTGAGCAGTTCTTC.

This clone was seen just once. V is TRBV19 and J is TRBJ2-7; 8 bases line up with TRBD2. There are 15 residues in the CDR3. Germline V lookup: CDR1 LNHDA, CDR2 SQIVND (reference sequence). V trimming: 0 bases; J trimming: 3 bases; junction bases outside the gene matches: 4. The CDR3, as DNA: TGTGCCAGTAGTATAGATGCCGGGACTAGCTACGAGCAGTACTTC. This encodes CASSIDAGTSYEQYF.

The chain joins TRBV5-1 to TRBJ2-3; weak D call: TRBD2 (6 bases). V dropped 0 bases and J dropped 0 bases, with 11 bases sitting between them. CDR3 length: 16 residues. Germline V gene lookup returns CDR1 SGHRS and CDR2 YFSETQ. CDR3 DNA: TGCGCCAGCAGCTTGGCCATAGGGACTAGCACAGATACGCAGTATTTT. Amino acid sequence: CASSLAIGTSTDTQYF.

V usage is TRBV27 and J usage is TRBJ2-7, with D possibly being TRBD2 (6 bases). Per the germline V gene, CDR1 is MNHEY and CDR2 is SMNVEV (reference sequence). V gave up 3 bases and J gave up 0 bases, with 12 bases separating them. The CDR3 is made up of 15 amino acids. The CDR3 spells CASSFGTPSSYEQYF. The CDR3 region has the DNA TGTGCCAGCAGTTTTGGGACTCCCAGCTCCTACGAGCAGTACTTC.

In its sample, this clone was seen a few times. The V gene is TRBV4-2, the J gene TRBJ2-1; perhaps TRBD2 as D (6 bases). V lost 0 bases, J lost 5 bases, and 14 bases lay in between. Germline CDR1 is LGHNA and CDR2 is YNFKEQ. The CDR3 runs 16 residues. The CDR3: CASSQDRRGTHNEQFF. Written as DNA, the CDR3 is TGTGCCAGCAGCCAAGATCGGCGGGGAACCCACAATGAGCAGTTCTTC.

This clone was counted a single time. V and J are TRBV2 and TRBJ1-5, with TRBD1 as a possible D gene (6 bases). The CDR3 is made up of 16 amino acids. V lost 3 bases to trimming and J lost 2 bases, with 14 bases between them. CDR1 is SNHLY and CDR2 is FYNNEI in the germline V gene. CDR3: CASSDLFRGGNQPQHF. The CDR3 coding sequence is TGTGCCAGCAGTGACCTTTTCAGGGGTGGCAATCAGCCCCAGCATTTT.

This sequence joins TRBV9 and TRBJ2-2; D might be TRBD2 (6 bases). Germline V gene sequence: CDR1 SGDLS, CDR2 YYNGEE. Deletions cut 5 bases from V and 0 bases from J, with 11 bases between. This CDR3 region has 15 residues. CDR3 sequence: CASRRDRSNTGELFF. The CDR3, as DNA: TGTGCCAGCAGGCGGGACCGATCGAACACCGGGGAGCTGTTTTTT.

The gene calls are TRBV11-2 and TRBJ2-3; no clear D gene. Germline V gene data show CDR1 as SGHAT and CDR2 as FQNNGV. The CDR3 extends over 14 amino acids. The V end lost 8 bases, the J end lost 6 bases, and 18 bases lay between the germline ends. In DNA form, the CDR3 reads TGTGCCAGCCGGCCGAACCGAGGAGCGGATACGCAGTATTTT. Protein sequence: CASRPNRGADTQYF.

The DNA of the CDR3 is TGTGCCAGCAGCCCCCCACAGGGTGGCGAGACCCAGTACTTC. Translated, it gives CASSPPQGGETQYF. V gene TRBV28 combines with J gene TRBJ2-5; D might be TRBD1 (6 bases). Trimming removed 6 bases at V and 5 bases at J, with 16 bases between. The CDR3 sequence is 14 residues long. Germline CDR1 MDHEN, CDR2 SYDVKM.

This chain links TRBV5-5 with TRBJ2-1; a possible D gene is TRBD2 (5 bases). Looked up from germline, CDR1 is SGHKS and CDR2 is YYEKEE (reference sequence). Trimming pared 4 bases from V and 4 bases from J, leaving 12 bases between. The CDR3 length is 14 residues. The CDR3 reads CASSTGRGYNEQFF. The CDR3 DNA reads TGTGCCAGCAGCACTGGACGGGGTTACAATGAGCAGTTCTTC.

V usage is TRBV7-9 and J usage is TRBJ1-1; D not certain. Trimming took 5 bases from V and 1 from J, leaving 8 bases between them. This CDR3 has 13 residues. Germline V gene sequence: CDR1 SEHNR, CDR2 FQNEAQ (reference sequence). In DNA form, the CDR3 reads TGTGCCAGCAGCCCAGAAGAGAACACTGAAGCTTTCTTT. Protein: CASSPEENTEAFF.

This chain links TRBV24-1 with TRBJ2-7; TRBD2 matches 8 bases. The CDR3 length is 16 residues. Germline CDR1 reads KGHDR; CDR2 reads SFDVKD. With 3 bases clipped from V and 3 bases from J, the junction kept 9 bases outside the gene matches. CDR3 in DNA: TGTGCCACCAGTGATCCCATAGCGGGAAACTACTACGAGCAGTACTTC. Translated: CATSDPIAGNYYEQYF.

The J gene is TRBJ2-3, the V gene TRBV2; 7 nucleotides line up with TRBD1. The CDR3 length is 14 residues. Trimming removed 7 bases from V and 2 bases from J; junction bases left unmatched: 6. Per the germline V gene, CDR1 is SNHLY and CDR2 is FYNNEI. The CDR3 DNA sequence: TGTGCCAGCACTAGGACAGGCGTCACAGATACGCAGTATTTT. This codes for CASTRTGVTDTQYF. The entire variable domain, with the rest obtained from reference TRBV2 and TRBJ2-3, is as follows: EPEVTQTPSHQVTQMGQEVILRCVPISNHLYFYWYRQILGQKVEFLVSFYNNEISEKSEIFDDQFSVERPDGSNFTLKIRSTKLEDSAMYFCASTRTGVTDTQYFGPGTRLTVL.

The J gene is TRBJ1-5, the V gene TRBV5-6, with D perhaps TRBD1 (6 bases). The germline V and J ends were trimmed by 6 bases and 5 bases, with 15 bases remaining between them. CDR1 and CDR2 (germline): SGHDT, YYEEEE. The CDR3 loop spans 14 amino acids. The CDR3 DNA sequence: TGTGCCAGCAACCGGTGGGGGCATTATCAGCCCCAGCATTTT. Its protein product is CASNRWGHYQPQHF.

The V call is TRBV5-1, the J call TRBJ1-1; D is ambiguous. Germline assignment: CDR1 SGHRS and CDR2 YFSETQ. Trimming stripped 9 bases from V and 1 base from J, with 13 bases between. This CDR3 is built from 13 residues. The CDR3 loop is CATRMGENTEAFF. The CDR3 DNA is TGCGCCACCCGTATGGGAGAGAACACTGAAGCTTTCTTT.

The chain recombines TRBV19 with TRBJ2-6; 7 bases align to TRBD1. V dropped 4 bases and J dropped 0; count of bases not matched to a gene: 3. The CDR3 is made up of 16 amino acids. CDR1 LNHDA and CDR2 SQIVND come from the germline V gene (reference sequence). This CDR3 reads CASSRDSSSGANVLTF. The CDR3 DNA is TGTGCCAGTAGTAGGGACAGTAGCTCTGGGGCCAACGTCCTGACTTTC.

This CDR3 reads CATSSQGYEQYF. The CDR3 DNA reads as TGTGCCACCAGCTCACAGGGCTACGAGCAGTACTTC. The V call is TRBV15, the J call TRBJ2-7; TRBD1 is a possible D gene (6 bases). Trimming took 5 bases from V and 3 from J, leaving 8 bases between them. Germline V gene lookup returns CDR1 LNHNV and CDR2 YYDKDF (reference sequence). The CDR3 is made up of 12 amino acids.

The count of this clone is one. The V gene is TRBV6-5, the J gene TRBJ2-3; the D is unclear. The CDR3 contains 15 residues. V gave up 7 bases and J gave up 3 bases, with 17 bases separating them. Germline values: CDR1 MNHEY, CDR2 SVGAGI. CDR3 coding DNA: TGTGCCAGCAAACTAACGCGGCTCATGACAGATACGCAGTATTTT. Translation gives CASKLTRLMTDTQYF.

CDR3 protein: CASPPVRGLLTQFF. The CDR3 nucleotides are TGTGCCAGCCCCCCCGTTCGGGGACTACTAACCCAGTTCTTC. V is TRBV5-8 and J is TRBJ2-1, with 7 bases identical to TRBD2. V gave up 7 bases and J gave up 13 bases; unmatched junction bases: 17. This CDR3 has 14 residues. From germline, CDR1 is SGHTS and CDR2 YDEGEE.

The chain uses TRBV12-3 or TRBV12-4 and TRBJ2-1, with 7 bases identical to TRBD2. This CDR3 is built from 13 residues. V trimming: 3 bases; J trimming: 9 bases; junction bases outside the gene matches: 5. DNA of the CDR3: TGTGCCAGCAGTTTTGGGTTAGCGGGTGAGCAGTTCTTC. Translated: CASSFGLAGEQFF.

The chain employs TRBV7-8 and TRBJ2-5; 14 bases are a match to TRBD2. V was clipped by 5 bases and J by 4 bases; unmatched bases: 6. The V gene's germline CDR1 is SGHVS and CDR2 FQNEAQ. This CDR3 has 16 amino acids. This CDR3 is CASSRAGLAGAETQYF. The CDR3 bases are TGTGCCAGCAGCAGAGCGGGACTAGCGGGGGCAGAGACCCAGTACTTC. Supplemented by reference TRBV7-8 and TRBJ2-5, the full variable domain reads GAGVSQSPRYKVAKRGQDVALRCDPISGHVSLFWYQQALGQGPEFLTYFQNEAQLDKSGLPSDRFFAERPEGSVSTLKIQRTQQEDSAVYLCASSRAGLAGAETQYFGPGTRLLVL.